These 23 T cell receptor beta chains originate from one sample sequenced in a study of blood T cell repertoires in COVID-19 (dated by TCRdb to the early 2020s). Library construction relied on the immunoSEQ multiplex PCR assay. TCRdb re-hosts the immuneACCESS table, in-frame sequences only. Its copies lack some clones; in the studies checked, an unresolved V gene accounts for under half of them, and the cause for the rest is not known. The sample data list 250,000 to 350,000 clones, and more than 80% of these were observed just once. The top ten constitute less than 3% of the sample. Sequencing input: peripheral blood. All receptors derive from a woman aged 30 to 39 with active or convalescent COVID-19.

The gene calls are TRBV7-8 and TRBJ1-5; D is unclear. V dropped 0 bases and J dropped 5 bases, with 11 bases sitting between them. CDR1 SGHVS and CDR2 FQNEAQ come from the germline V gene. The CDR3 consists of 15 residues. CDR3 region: CASSLALGAYQPQHF. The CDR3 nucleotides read TGTGCCAGCAGCTTAGCGCTGGGCGCCTATCAGCCCCAGCATTTT.

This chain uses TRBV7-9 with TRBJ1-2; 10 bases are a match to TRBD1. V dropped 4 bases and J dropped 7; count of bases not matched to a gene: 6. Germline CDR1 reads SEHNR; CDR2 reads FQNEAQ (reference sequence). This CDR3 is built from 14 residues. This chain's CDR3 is CASSYRTGGSGYTF. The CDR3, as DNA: TGTGCCAGCAGCTACCGGACAGGGGGGTCTGGCTACACCTTC.

This CDR3 is CASSRTSGGFYNEQFF. The CDR3 bases are TGTGCCAGTAGTCGGACTAGCGGGGGGTTCTACAATGAGCAGTTCTTC. The rearrangement uses TRBV19 and TRBJ2-1; 14 bases fit TRBD2. V lost 5 bases, J lost 3 bases, and 3 bases stayed unmatched. The CDR3 loop spans 16 amino acids. The germline V gene has CDR1 LNHDA and CDR2 SQIVND (reference sequence).

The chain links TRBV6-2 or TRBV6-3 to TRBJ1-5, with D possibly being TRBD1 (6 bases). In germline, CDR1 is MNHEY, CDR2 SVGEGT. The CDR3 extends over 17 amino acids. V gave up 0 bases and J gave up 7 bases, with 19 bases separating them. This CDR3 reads CASSYSSFGGRGQPQHF. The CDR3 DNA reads TGTGCCAGCAGTTACTCGAGTTTCGGGGGGCGCGGGCAGCCCCAGCATTTT.

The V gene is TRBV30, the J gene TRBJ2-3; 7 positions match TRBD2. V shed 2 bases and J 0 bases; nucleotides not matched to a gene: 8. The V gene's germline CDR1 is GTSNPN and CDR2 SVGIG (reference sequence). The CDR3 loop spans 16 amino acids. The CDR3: CAWSFSGAVSTDTQYF. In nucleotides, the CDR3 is TGTGCCTGGAGTTTCAGCGGGGCCGTCAGCACAGATACGCAGTATTTT.

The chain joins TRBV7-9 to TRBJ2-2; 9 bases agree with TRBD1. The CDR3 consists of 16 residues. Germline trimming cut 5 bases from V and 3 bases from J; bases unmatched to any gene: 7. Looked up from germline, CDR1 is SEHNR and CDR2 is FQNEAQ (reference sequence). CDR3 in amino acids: CASSPGTGKHTGELFF. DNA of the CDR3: TGTGCCAGCAGCCCCGGGACAGGGAAACACACCGGGGAGCTGTTTTTT.

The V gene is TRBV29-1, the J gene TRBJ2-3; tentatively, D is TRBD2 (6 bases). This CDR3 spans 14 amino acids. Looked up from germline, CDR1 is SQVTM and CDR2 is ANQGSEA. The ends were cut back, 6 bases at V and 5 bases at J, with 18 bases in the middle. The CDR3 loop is CSVKPLMGGDTQYF. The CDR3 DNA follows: TGCAGCGTCAAACCCCTAATGGGAGGAGATACGCAGTATTTT.

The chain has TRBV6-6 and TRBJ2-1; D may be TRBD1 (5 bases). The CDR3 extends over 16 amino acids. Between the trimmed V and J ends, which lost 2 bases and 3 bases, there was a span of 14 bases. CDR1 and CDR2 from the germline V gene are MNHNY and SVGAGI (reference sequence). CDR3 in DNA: TGTGCCAGCAGTTACCGTGGCCTAGACAGCTACAATGAGCAGTTCTTC. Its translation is CASSYRGLDSYNEQFF.

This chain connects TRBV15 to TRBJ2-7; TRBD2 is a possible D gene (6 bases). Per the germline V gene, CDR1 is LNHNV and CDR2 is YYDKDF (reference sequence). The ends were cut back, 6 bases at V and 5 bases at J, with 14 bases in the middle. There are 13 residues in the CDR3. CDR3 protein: CATRADGEDEQYF. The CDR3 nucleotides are TGTGCCACCAGGGCGGATGGGGAGGACGAGCAGTACTTC. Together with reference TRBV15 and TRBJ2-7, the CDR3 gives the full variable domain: DAMVIQNPRYQVTQFGKPVTLSCSQTLNHNVMYWYQQKSSQAPKLLFHYYDKDFNNEADTPDNFQSRRPNTSFCFLDIRSPGLGDTAMYLCATRADGEDEQYFGPGTRLTVT.

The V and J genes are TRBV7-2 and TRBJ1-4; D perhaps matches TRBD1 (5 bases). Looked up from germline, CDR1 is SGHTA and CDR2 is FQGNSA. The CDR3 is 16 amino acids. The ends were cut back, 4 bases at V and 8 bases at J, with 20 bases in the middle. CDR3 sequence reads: CASSSNIGRVGEKLFF. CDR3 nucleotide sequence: TGTGCCAGCAGCTCGAACATCGGCAGGGTGGGAGAAAAACTGTTTTTT.

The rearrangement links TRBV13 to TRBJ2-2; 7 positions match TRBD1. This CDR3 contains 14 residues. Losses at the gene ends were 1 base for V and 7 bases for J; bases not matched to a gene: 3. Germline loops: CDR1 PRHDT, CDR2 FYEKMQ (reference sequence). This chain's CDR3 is CASSLARGLGELFF. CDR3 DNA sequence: TGTGCCAGCAGCTTAGCGAGGGGGCTCGGGGAGCTGTTTTTT.

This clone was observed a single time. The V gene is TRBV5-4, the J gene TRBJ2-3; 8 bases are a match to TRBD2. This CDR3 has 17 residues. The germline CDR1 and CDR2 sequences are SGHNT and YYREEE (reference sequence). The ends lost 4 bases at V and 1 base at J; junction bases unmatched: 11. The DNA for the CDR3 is TGTGCCAGCAGCCACCCCTCCGGGCGGGGGGGCACAGATACGCAGTATTTT. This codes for CASSHPSGRGGTDTQYF.

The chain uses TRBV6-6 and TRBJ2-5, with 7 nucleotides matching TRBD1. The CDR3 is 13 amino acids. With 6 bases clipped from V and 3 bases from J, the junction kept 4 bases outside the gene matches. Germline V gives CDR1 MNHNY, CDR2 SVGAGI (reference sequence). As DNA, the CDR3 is TGTGCCAGCAGCACAGACAGGGAAGAGACCCAGTACTTC. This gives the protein CASSTDREETQYF.

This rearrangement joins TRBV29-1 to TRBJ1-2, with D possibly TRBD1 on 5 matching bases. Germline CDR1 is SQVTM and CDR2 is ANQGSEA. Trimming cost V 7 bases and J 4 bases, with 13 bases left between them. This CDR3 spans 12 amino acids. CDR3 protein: CSGSAGPYGYTF. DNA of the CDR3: TGCAGCGGTTCGGCAGGGCCCTATGGCTACACCTTC.

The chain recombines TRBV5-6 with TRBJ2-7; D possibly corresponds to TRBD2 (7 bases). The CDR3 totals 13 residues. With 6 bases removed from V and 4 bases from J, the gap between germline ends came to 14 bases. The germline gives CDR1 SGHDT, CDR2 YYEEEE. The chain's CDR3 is CASTSGGGYEQYF. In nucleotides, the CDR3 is TGTGCCAGCACTTCGGGGGGCGGTTACGAGCAGTACTTC.

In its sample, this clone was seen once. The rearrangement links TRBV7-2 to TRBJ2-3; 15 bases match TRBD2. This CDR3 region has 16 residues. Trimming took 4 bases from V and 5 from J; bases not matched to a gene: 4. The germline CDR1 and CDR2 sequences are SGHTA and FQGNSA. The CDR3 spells CASSSGLAGGRDTQYF. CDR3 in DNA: TGTGCCAGCAGCTCAGGACTAGCGGGGGGGCGAGATACGCAGTATTTT.

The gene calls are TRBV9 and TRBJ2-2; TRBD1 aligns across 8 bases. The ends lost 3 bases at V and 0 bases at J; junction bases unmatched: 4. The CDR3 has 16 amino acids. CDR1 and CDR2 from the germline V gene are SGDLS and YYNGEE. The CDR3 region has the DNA TGTGCCAGCAGCGGCACAGGGGGTGCGAACACCGGGGAGCTGTTTTTT. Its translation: CASSGTGGANTGELFF.

The CDR3 protein is CASSILGGNYGYTF. The CDR3 DNA follows: TGTGCCAGTAGTATTCTCGGGGGGAACTATGGCTACACCTTC. This chain connects TRBV19 to TRBJ1-2; a weak D match, TRBD1 (5 bases). Germline-derived CDR1 and CDR2 are LNHDA and SQIVND (reference sequence). Deletions cut 3 bases from V and 2 bases from J, with 10 bases between. CDR3 length: 14 amino acids.

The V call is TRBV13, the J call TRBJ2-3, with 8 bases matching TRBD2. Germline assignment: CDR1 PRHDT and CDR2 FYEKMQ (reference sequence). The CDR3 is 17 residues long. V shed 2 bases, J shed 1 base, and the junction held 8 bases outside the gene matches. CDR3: CASSLYAAGGGTDTQYF. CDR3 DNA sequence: TGTGCCAGCAGCTTATACGCCGCGGGGGGTGGCACAGATACGCAGTATTTT.

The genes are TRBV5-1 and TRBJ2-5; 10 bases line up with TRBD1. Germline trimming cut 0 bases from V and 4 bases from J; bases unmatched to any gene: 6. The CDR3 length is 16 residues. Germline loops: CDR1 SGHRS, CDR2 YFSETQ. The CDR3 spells CASSLVGTGVRETQYF. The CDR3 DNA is TGCGCCAGCAGCTTGGTTGGGACAGGGGTGCGAGAGACCCAGTACTTC.

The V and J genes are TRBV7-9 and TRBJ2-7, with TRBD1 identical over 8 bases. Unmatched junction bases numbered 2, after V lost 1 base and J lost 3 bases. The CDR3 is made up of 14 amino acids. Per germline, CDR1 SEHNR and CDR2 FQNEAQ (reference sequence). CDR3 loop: CASSLGQGYYEQYF. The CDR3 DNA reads TGTGCCAGCAGCTTAGGACAGGGGTACTACGAGCAGTACTTC.

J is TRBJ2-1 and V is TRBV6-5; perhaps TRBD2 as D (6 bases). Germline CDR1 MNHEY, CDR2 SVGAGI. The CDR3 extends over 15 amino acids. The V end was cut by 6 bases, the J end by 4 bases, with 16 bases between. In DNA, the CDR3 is TGTGCCAGCAGGATAGCGGAGATGGCATACAATGAGCAGTTCTTC. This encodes CASRIAEMAYNEQFF.

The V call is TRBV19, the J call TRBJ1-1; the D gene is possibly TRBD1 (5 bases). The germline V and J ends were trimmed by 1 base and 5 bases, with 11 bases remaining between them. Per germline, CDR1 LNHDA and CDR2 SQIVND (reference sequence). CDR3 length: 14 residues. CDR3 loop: CASSIGGSGTEAFF. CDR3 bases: TGTGCCAGTAGTATAGGGGGCAGTGGGACTGAAGCTTTCTTT.